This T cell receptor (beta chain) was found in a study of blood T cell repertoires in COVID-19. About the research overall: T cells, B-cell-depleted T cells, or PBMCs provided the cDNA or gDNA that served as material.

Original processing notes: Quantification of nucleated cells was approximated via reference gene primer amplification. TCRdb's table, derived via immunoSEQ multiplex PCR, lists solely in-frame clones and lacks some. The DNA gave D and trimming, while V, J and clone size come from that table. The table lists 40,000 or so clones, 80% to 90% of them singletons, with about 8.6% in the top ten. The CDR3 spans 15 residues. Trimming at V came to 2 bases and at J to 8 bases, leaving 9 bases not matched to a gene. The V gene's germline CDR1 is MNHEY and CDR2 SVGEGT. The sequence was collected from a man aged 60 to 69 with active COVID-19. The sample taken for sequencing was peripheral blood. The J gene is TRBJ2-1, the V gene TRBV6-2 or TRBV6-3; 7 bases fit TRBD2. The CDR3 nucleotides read TGTGCCAGCAGTTACCTAGCGGAGGCCCCTGATGAGCAGTTCTTC. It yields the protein CASSYLAEAPDEQFF.